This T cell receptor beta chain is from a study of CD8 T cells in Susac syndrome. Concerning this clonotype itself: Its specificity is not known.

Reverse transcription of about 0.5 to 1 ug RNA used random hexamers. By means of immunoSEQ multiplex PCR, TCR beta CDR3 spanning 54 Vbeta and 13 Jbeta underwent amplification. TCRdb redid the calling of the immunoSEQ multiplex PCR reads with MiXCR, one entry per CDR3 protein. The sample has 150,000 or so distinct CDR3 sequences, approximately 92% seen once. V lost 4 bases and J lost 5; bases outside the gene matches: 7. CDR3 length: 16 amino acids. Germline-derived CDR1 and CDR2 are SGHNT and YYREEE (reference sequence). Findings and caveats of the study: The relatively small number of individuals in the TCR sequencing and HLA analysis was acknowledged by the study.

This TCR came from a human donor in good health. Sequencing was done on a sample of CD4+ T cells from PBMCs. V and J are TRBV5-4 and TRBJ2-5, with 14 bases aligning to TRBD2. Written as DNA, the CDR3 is TGTGCCAGCAGCGACTCGACTAGCGGGGGGGCGGAGACCCAGTACTTC. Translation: CASSDSTSGGAETQYF.